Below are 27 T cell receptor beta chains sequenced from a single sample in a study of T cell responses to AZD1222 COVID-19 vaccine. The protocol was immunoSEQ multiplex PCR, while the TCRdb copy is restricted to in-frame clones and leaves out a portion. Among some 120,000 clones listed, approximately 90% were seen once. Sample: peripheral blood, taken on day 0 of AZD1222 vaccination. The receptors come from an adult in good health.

For the CDR3, the DNA is TGCGCCAGCAGCTTGGGACGCGTAAGCTCCTACAATGAGCAGTTCTTC. Its protein product is CASSLGRVSSYNEQFF. This rearrangement joins TRBV10-1 to TRBJ2-1, with D perhaps TRBD1 or TRBD2 (5 bases each). The germline V gene has CDR1 WNHNN and CDR2 SYGVQD (reference sequence). The CDR3 runs 16 residues. The V gene lost 6 bases and the J gene lost 0 bases, with 15 bases spanning the gap.

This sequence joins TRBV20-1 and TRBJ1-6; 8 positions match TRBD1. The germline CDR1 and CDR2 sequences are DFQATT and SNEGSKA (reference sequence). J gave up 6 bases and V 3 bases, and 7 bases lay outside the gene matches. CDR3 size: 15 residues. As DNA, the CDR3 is TGCAGTGCTAGTTCCCAGGGGGCCTTTAATTCACCCCTCCACTTT. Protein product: CSASSQGAFNSPLHF.

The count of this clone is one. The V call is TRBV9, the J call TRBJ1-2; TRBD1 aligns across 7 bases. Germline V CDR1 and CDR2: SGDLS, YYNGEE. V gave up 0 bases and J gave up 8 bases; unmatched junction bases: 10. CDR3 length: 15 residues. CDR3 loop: CASSVATKGAEGYTF. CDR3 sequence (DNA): TGTGCCAGCAGCGTAGCTACGAAGGGGGCGGAAGGCTACACCTTC. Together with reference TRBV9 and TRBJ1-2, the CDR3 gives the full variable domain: DSGVTQTPKHLITATGQRVTLRCSPRSGDLSVYWYQQSLDQGLQFLIQYYNGEERAKGNILERFSAQQFPDLHSELNLSSLELGDSALYFCASSVATKGAEGYTFGSGTRLTVV.

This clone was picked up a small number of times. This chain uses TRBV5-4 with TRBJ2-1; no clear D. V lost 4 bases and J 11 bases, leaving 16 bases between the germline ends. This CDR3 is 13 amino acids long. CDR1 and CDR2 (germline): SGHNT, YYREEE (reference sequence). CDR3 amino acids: CASSQQQLLKQFF. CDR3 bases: TGTGCCAGCAGCCAGCAGCAGCTTTTAAAGCAGTTCTTC. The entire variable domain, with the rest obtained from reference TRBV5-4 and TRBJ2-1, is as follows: ETGVTQSPTHLIKTRGQQVTLRCSSQSGHNTVSWYQQALGQGPQFIFQYYREEENGRGNFPPRFSGLQFPNYSSELNVNALELDDSALYLCASSQQQLLKQFFGPGTRLTVL.

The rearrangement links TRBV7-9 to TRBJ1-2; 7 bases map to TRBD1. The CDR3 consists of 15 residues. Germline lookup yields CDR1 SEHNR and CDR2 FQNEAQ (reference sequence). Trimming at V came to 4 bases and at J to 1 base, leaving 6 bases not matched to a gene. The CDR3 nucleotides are TGTGCCAGCAGCTGGGACAGAAAGGGTAACTATGGCTACACCTTC. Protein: CASSWDRKGNYGYTF.

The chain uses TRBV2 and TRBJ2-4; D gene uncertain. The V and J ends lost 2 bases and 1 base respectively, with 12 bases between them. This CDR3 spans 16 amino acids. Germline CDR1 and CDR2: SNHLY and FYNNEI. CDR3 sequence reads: CASSERVLPAKNIQYF. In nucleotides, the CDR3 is TGTGCCAGCAGTGAACGTGTACTCCCGGCCAAAAACATTCAGTACTTC.

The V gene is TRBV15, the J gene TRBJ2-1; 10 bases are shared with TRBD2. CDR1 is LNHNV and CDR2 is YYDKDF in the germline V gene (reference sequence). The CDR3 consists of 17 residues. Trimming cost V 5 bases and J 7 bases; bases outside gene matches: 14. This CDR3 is CATSQGTEREGLNEQFF. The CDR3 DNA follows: TGTGCCACCAGCCAGGGGACTGAGCGGGAGGGCTTGAATGAGCAGTTCTTC.

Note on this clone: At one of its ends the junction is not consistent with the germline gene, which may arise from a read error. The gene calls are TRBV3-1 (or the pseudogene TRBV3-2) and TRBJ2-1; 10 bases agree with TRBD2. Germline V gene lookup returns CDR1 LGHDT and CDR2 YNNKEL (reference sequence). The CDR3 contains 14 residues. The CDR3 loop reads CASSQEGVLTSGIF. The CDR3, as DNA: TGTGCCAGCAGCCAAGAAGGGGTCCTTACTAGCGGGATCTTC.

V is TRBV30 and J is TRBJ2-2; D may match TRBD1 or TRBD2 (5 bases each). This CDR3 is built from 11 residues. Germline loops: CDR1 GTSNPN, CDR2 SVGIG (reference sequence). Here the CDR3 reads CGGVSTGELFF. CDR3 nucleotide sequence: TGTGGAGGGGTTAGCACCGGGGAGCTGTTTTTT.

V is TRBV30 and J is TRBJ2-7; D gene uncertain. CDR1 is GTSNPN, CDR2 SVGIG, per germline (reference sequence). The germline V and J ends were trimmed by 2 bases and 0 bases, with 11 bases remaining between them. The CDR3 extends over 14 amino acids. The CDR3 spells CAWSLTPSSYEQYF. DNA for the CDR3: TGTGCCTGGAGTTTGACCCCGAGCTCCTACGAGCAGTACTTC.

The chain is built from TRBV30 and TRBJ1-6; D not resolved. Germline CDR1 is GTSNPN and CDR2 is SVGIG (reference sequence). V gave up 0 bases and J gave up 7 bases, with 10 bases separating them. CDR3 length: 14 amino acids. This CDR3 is CAWSVDRRNSPLHF. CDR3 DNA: TGTGCCTGGAGTGTCGACCGGCGAAATTCACCCCTCCACTTT.

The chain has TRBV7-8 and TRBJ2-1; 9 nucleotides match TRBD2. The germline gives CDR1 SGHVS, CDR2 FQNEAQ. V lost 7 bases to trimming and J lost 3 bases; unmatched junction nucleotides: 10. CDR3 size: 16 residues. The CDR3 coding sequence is TGTGCCAGCACAAGTACGCTAGCGGGACTCTACAATGAGCAGTTCTTC. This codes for CASTSTLAGLYNEQFF.

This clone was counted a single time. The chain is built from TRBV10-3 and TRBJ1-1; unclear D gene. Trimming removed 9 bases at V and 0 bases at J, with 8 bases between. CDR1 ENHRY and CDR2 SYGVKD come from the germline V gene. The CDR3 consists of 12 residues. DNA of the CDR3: TGTGCCATACAAGCAATGAACACTGAAGCTTTCTTT. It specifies CAIQAMNTEAFF.

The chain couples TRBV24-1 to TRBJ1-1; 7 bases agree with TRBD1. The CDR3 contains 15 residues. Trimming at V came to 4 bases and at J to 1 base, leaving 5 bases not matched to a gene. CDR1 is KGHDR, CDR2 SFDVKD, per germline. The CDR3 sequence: CATSDSRTGNTEAFF. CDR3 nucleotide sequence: TGTGCCACCAGTGACTCCCGGACAGGGAACACTGAAGCTTTCTTT.

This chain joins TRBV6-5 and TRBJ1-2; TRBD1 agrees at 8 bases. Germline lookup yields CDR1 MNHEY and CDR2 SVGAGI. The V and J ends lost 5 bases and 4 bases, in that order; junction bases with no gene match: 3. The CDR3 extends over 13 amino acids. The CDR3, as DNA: TGTGCCAGCAGTACAGGACAGGGCTATGGCTACACCTTC. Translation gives CASSTGQGYGYTF.

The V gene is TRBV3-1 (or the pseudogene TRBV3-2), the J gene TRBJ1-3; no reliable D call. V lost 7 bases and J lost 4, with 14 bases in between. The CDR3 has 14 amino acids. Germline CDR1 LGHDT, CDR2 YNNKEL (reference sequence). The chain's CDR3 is CASTGAPQGNTIYF. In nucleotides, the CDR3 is TGTGCCAGCACTGGAGCCCCTCAGGGAAACACCATATATTTT.

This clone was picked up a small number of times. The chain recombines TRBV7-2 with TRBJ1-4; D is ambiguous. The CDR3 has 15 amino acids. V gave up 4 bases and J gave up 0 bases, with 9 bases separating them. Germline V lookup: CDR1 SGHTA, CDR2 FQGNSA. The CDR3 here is CASSSQSATNEKLFF. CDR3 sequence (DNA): TGTGCCAGCAGCTCGCAGTCTGCAACTAATGAAAAACTGTTTTTT.

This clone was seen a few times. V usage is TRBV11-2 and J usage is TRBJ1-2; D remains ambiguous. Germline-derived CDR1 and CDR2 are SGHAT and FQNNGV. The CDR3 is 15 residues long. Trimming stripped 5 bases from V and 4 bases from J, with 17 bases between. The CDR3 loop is CASSPPSQAGYGYTF. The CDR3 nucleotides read TGTGCCAGCAGCCCACCCTCCCAGGCGGGCTATGGCTACACCTTC.

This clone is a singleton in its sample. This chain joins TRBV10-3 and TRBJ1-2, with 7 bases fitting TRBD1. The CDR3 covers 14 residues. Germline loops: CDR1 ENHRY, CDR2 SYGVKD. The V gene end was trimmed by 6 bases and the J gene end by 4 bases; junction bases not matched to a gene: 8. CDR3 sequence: CAIRPQGEGYGYTF. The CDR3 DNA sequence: TGTGCCATCAGGCCGCAGGGGGAAGGCTATGGCTACACCTTC.

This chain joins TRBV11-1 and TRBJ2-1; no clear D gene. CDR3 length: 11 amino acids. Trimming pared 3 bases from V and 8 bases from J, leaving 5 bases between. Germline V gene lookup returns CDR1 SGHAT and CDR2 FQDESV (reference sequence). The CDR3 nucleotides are TGTGCCAGCAGCTTTCAGGATGAGCAGTTCTTC. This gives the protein CASSFQDEQFF.

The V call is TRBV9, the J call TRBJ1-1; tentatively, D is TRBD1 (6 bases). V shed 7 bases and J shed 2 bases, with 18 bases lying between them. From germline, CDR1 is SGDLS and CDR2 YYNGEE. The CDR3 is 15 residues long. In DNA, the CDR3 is TGTGCCAGCGGCCCCGGGGGCCCGGCCAACACTGAAGCTTTCTTT. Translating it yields CASGPGGPANTEAFF.

This CDR3 is CASSVDRTPSYNEQFF. The DNA of the CDR3 is TGTGCCAGCAGCGTAGATAGGACACCCTCCTACAATGAGCAGTTCTTC. The chain carries TRBV9 and TRBJ2-1, with D perhaps TRBD1 (5 bases). The CDR3 contains 16 residues. Trimming stripped 0 bases from V and 0 bases from J, with 10 bases between. In germline, CDR1 is SGDLS, CDR2 YYNGEE.

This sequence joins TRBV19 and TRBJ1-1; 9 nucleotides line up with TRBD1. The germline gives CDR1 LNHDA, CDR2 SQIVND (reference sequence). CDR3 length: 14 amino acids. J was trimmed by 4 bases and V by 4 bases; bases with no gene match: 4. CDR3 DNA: TGTGCCAGTAGTAGGGACAGGGTGATCACTGAAGCTTTCTTT. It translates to CASSRDRVITEAFF.

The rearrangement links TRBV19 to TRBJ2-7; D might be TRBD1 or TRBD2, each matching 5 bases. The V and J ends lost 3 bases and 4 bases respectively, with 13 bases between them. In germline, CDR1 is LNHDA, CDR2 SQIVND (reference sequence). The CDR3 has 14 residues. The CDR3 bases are TGTGCCAGTAGTATGGGGCAGGGACCTTACGAGCAGTACTTC. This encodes CASSMGQGPYEQYF.

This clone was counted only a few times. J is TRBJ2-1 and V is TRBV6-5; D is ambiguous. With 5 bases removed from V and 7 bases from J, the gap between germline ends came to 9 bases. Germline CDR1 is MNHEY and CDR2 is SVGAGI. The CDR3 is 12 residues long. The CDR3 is CASSKLSNEQFF. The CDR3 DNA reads TGTGCCAGCAGTAAACTCAGTAATGAGCAGTTCTTC.

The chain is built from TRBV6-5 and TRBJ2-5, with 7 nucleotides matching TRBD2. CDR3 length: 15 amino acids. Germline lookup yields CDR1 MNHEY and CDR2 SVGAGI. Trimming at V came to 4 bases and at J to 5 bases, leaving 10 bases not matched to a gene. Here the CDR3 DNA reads TGTGCCAGCAGTTCCTACGACTGGGAGGGGGAGACCCAGTACTTC. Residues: CASSSYDWEGETQYF.

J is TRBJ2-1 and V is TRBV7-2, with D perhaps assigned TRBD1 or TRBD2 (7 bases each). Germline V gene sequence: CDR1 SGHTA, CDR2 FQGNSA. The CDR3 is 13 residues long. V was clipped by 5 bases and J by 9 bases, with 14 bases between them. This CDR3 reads CASSPGGAGEQFF. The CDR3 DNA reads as TGTGCCAGCAGCCCAGGGGGGGCAGGTGAGCAGTTCTTC.